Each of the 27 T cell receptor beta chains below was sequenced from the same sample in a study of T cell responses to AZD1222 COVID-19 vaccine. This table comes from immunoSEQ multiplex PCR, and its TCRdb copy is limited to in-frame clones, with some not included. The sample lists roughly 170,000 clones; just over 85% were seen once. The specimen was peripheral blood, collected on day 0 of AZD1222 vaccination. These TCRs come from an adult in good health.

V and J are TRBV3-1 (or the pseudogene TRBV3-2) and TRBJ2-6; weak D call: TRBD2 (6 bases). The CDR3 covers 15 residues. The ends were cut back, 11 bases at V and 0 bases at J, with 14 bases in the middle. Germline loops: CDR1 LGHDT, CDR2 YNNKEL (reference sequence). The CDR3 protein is CAAAGTRSGANVLTF. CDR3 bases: TGTGCCGCGGCGGGGACCCGCTCTGGGGCCAACGTCCTGACTTTC.

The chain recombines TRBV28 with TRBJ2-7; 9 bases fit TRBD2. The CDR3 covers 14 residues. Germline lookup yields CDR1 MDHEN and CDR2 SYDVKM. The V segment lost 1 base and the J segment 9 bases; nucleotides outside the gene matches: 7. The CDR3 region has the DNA TGTGCCAGCAGTTTATTGACTAGCGGAAACCCGCAGTACTTC. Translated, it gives CASSLLTSGNPQYF.

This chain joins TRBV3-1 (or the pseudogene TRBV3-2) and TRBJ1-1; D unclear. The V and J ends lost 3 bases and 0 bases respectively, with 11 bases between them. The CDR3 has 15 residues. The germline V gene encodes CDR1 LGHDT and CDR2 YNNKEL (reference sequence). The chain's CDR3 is CASSQKGVLNTEAFF. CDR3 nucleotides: TGTGCCAGCAGCCAGAAGGGTGTTTTGAACACTGAAGCTTTCTTT.

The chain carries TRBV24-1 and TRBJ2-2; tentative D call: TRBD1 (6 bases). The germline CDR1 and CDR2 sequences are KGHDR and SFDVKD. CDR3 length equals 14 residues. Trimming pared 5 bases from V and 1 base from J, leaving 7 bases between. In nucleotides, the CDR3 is TGTGCCACCAGTGGGGGACAGAACACCGGGGAGCTGTTTTTT. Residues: CATSGGQNTGELFF.

CDR3 protein: CASSLAGQNSPLHF. The CDR3 region has the DNA TGTGCCAGCAGTCTGGCCGGACAAAATTCACCCCTCCACTTT. V usage is TRBV6-5 and J usage is TRBJ1-6, with a tentative D call TRBD1 (5 bases). This CDR3 spans 14 amino acids. Per the germline V gene, CDR1 is MNHEY and CDR2 is SVGAGI. V was shortened by 5 bases and J by 7 bases, with 12 bases between the two germline ends.

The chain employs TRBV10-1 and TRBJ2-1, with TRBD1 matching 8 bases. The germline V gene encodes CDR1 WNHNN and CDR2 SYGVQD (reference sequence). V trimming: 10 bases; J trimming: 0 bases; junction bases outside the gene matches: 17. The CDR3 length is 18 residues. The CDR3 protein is CATPRTGQSRSSYNEQFF. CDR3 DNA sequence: TGCGCCACCCCCAGGACAGGGCAATCCCGGAGCTCCTACAATGAGCAGTTCTTC.

DNA of the CDR3: TGCGCCAGCAGTAGACTAGCGGGGTCCTACGAGCAGTACTTC. Residues: CASSRLAGSYEQYF. This rearrangement joins TRBV10-2 to TRBJ2-7; the match to TRBD2 covers 11 bases. The junction had 1 base not matched to a gene; V was cut back by 5 bases and J by 1 base. There are 14 residues in the CDR3. Germline V gene data show CDR1 as WSHSY and CDR2 as SAAADI.

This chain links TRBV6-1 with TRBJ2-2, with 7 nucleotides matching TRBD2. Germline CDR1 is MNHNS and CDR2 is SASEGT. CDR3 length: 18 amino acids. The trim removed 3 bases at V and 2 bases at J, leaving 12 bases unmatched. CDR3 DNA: TGTGCCAGCAGTGAGCGCGTAGGGAGGGTTGGCAACACCGGGGAGCTGTTTTTT. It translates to CASSERVGRVGNTGELFF.

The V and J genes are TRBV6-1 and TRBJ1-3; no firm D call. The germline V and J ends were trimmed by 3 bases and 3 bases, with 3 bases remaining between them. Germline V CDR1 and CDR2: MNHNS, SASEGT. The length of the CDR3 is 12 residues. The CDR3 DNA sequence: TGTGCCAGCAGTGAGGTTGGAAACACCATATATTTT. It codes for CASSEVGNTIYF.

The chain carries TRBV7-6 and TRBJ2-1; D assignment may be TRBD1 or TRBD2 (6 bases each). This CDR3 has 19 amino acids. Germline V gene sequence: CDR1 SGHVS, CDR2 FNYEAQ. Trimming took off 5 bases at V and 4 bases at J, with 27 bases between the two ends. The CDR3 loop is CASSPDRLKRVSRYNEQFF. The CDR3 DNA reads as TGTGCCAGCAGCCCAGACAGGTTGAAGCGGGTCAGTCGATACAATGAGCAGTTCTTC.

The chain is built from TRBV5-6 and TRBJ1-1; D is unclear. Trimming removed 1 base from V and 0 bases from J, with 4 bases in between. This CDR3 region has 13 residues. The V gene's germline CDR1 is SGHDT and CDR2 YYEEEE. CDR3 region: CASSLPMNTEAFF. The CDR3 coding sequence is TGTGCCAGCAGCTTGCCCATGAACACTGAAGCTTTCTTT. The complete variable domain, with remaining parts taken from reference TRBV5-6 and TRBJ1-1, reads DAGVTQSPTHLIKTRGQQVTLRCSPKSGHDTVSWYQQALGQGPQFIFQYYEEEERQRGNFPDRFSGHQFPNYSSELNVNALLLGDSALYLCASSLPMNTEAFFGQGTRLTVV.

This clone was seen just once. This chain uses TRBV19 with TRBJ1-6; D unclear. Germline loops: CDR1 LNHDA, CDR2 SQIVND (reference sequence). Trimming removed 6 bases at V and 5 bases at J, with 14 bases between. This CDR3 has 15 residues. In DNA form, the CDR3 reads TGTGCCAGTAGCCCCCTCCGGGAGAATAATTCACCCCTCCACTTT. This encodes CASSPLRENNSPLHF.

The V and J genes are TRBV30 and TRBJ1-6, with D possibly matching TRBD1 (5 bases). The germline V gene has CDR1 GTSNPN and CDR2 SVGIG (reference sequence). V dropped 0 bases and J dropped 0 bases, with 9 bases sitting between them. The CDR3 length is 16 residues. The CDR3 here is CAWSVQRGSYNSPLHF. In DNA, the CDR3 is TGTGCCTGGAGTGTACAAAGGGGCTCCTATAATTCACCCCTCCACTTT.

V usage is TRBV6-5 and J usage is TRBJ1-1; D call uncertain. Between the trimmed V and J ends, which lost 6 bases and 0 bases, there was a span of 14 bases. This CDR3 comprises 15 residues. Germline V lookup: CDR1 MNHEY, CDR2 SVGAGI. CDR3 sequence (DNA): TGTGCCAGCAGCCAGGAGGCGTTCATGAACACTGAAGCTTTCTTT. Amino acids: CASSQEAFMNTEAFF.

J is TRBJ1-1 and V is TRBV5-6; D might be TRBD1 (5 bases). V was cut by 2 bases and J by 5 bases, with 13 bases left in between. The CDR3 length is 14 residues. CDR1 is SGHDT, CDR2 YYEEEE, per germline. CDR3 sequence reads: CASSLGVSVTEAFF. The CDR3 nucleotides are TGTGCCAGCAGCTTAGGGGTTTCAGTTACTGAAGCTTTCTTT.

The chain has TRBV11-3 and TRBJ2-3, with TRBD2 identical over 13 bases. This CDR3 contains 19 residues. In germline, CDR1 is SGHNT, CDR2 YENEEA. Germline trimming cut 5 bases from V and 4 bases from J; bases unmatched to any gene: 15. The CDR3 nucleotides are TGTGCCAGCAGCAGGTCGGCCCGACTAGCGGGAGGTTCCGCAGATACGCAGTATTTT. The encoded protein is CASSRSARLAGGSADTQYF.

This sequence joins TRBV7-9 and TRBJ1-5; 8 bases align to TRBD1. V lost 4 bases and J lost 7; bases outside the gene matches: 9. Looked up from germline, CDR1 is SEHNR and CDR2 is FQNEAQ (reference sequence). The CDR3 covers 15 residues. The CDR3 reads CASSSTDRVEQPQHF. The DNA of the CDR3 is TGTGCCAGCAGCTCAACGGACAGGGTGGAACAGCCCCAGCATTTT.

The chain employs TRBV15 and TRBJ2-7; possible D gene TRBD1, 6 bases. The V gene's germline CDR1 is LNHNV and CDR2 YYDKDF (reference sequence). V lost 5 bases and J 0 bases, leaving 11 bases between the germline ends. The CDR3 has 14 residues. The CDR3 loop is CATSRGHGSYEQYF. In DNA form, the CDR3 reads TGTGCCACCAGCCGGGGACACGGCTCCTACGAGCAGTACTTC.

The CDR3 here is CASSVSWGTEAFF. The CDR3 coding sequence is TGTGCCAGCAGTGTAAGTTGGGGGACTGAAGCTTTCTTT. This chain connects TRBV6-4 to TRBJ1-1; D may be TRBD1 (5 bases). The CDR3 is 13 residues long. Looked up from germline, CDR1 is MRHNA and CDR2 is SNTAGT. V was cut by 4 bases and J by 5 bases, with 11 bases left in between.

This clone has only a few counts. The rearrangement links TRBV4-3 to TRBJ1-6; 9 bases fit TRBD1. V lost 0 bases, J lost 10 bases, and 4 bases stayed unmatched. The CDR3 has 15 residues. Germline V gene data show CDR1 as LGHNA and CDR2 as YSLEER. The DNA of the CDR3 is TGCGCCAGCAGCCAAGATGGGACAGGGCACTCACCCCTCCACTTT. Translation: CASSQDGTGHSPLHF.

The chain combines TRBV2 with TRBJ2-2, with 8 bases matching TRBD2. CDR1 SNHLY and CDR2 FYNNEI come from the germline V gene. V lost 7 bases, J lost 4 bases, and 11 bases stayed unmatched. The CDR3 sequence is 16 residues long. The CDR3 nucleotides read TGTGCCAGCAAAAGGCTAGCGGGTGTTATCACCGGGGAGCTGTTTTTT. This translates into CASKRLAGVITGELFF.

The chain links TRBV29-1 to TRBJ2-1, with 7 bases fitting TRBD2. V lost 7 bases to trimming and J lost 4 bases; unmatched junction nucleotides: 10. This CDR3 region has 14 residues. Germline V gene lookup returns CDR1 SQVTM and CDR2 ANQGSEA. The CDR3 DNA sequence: TGCAGCGCCACTGGCGGGGGAGTTTACAATGAGCAGTTCTTC. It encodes CSATGGGVYNEQFF.

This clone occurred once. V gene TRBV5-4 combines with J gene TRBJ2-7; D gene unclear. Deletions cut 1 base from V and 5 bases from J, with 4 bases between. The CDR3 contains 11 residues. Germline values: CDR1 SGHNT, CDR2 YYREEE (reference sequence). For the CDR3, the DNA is TGTGCCAGCAGCTTGCTCCACGAGCAGTACTTC. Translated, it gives CASSLLHEQYF.

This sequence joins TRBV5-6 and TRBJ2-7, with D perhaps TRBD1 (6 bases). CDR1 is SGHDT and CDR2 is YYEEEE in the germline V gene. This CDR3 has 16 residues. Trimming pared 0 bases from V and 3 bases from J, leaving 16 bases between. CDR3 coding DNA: TGTGCCAGCAGCTTGGTTTACCGGGACATAGACTACGAGCAGTACTTC. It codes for CASSLVYRDIDYEQYF.

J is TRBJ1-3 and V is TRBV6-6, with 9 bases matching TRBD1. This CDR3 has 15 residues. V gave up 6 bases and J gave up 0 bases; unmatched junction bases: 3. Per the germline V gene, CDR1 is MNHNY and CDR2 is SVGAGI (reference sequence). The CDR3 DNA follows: TGTGCCAGCAGGGGGACAGGGTACTCTGGAAACACCATATATTTT. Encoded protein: CASRGTGYSGNTIYF.

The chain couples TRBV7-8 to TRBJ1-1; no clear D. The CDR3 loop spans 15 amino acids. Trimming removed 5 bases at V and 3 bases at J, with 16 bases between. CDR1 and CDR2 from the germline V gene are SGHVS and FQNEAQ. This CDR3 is CASSPRTVLDTEAFF. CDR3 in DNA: TGTGCCAGCAGCCCCCGGACGGTTTTGGACACTGAAGCTTTCTTT.

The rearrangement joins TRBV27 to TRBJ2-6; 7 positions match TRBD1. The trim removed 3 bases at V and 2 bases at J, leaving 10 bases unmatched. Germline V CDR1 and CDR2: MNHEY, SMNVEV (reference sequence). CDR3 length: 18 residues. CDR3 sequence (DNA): TGTGCCAGCAGTTTTAAGGGACAGCTCCTTCCTGGGGCCAACGTCCTGACTTTC. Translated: CASSFKGQLLPGANVLTF.